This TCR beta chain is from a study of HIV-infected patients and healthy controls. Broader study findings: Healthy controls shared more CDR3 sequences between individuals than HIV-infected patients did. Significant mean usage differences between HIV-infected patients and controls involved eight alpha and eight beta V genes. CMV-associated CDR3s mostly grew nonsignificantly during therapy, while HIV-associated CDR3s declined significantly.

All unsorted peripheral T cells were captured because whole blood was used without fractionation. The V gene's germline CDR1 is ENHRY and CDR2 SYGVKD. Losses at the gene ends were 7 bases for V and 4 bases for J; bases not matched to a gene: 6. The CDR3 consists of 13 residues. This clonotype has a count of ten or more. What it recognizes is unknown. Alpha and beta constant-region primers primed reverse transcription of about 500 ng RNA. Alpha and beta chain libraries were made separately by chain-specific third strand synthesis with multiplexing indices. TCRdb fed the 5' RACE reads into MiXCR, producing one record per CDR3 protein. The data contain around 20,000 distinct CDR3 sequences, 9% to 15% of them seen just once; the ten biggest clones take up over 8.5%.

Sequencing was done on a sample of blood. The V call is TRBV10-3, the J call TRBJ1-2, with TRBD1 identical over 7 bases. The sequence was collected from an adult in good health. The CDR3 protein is CAIKGQSLYGYTF. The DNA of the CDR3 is TGTGCCATCAAGGGACAGAGTCTCTATGGCTACACCTTC.